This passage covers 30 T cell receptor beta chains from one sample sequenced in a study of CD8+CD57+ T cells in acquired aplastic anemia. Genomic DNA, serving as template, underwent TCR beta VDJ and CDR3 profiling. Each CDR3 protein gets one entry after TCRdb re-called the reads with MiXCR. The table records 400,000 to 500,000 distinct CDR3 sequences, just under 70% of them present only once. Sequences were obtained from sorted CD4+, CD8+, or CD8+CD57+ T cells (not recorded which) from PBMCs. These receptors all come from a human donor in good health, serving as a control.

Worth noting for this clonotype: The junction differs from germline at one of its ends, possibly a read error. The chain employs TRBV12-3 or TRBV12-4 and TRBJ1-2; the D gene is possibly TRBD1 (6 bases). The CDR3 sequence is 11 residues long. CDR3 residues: CASSDLGQPIF. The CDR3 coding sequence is TGTGCCAGCAGTGACCTAGGACAGCCAATCTTC.

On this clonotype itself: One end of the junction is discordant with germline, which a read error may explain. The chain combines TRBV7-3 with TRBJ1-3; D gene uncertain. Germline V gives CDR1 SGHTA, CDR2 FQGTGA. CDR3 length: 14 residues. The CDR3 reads CASSLKVSGNNIYF. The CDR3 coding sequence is TGCGCCAGCAGCTTAAAAGTCTCTGGCAACAACATATACTTT.

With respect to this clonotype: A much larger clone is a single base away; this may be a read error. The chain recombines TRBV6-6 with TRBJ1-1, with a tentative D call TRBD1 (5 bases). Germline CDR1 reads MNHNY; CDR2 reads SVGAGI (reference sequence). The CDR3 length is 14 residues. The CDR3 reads CASSDQGPNTETFF. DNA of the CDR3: TGTGCCAGCAGTGACCAGGGCCCGAACACTGAAACTTTCTTT.

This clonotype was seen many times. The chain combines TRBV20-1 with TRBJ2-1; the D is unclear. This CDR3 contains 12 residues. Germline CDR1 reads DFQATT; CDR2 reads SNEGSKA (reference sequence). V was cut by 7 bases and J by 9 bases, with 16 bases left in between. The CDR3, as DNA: TGCAGTGATGCACCTCCCTCGGGTGAGCAGTTCTTC. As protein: CSDAPPSGEQFF.

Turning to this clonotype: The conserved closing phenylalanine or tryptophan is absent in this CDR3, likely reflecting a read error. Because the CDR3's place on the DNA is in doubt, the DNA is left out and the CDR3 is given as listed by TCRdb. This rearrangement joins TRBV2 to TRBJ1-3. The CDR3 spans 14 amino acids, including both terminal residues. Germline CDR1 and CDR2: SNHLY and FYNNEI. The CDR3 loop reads CASSLFRSGNTIYS.

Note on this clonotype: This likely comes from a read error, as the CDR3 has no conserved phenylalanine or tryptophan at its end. The DNA for the CDR3 is TGTGCCAGCAGGGCCGGGACAGAGTATTACGAGCAGTACCTC. Its translation is CASRAGTEYYEQYL. This sequence joins TRBV7-8 and TRBJ2-7; TRBD1 aligns across 7 bases. V shed 6 bases and J 4 bases; nucleotides not matched to a gene: 9. Germline assignment: CDR1 SGHVS and CDR2 FQNEAQ. This CDR3 comprises 14 residues.

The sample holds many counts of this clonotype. In DNA, the CDR3 is TGTGCCAGTACTGGGACTAGCGCCAACCAAGAGACCCAGTACTTC. Translating gives CASTGTSANQETQYF. This sequence joins TRBV19 and TRBJ2-5; TRBD2 matches at 10 bases. The germline CDR1 and CDR2 sequences are LNHDA and SQIVND (reference sequence). This CDR3 is 15 amino acids long. Trimming took 7 bases from V and 0 from J; bases not matched to a gene: 5.

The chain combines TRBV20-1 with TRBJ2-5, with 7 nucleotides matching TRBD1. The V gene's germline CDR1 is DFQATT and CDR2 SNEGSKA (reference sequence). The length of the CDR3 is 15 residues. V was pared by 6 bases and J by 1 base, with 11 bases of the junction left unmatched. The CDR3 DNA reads TGCAGTGCGACCCTCGACAGGGTAGGCCAAGAGACCCAGTACTTC. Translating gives CSATLDRVGQETQYF.

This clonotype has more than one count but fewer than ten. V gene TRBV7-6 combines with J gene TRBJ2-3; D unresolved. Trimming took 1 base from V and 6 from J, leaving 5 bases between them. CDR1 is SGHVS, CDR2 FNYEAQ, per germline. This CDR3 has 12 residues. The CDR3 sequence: CASSLDADTQYF. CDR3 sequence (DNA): TGTGCCAGCAGCTTAGACGCGGATACGCAGTATTTT.

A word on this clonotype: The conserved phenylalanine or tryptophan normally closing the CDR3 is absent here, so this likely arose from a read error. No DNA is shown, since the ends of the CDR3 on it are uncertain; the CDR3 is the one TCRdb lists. The CDR3 loop is CASSARPP. The rearrangement uses TRBV19 and TRBJ1-6; TRBD1, the table's D call, was not compared with the DNA. From its first to its last residue, the CDR3 has 8 amino acids. Germline values: CDR1 LNHDA, CDR2 SQIVND (reference sequence).

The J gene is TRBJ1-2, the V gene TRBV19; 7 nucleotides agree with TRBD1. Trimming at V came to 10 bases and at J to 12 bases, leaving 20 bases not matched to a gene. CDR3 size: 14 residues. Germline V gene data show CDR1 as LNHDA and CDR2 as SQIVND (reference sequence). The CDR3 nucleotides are TGTGCCACCAGTGTACCGGGACAGTTTCGAGGCCACACCTTC. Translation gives CATSVPGQFRGHTF.

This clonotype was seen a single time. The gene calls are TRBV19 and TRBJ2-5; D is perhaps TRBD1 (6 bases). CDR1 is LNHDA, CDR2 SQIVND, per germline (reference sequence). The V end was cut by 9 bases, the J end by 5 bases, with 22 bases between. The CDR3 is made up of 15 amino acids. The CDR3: CASSLATGMGETQYF. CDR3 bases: TGTGCCAGCAGTCTAGCAACAGGGATGGGGGAGACCCAGTACTTC.

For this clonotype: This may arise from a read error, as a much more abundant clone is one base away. The CDR3 reads CASAGDPDIETQYF. CDR3 sequence (DNA): TGTGCCAGCGCGGGGGACCCTGATATTGAGACCCAGTACTTC. V gene TRBV5-1 combines with J gene TRBJ2-5; 7 bases agree with TRBD2. CDR3 length equals 14 residues. Per germline, CDR1 SGHRS and CDR2 YFSETQ.

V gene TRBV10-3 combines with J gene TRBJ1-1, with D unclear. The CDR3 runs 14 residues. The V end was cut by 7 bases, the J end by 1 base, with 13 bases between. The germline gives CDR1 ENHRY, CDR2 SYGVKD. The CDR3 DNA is TGTGCCATCAAGGTGGAAGGTGGGAACACTGAAGCTTTCTTT. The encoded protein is CAIKVEGGNTEAFF.

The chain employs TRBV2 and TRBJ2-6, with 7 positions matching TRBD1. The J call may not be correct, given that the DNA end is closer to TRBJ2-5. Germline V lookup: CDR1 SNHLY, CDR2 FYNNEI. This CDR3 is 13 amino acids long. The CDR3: CASSLTGSNVQYF. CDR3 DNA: TGTGCCAGCAGTCTGACAGGGAGCAACGTCCAGTACTTC.

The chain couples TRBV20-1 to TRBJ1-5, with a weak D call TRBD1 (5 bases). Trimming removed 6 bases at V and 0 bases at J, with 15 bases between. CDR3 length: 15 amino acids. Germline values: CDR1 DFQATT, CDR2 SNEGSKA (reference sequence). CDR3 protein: CSARSGLYSNQPQHF. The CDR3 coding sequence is TGCAGTGCCCGATCGGGACTGTATAGCAATCAGCCCCAGCATTTT.

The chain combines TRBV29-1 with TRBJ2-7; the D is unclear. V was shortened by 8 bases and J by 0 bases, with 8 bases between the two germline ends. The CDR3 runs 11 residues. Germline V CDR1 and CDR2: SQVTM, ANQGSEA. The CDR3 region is CSFQSSYEQYF. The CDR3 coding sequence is TGCAGCTTCCAGAGCTCCTACGAGCAGTACTTC.

The CDR3 bases are TGTGCCAGCAGGCCTGGGACAGGGGGCAGTACCGGGGAGCTGTTTTTT. Translating it yields CASRPGTGGSTGELFF. The chain recombines TRBV12-3 or TRBV12-4 with TRBJ2-2; 12 nucleotides line up with TRBD1. This CDR3 is 16 amino acids long. V lost 6 bases to trimming and J lost 5 bases; unmatched junction nucleotides: 7.

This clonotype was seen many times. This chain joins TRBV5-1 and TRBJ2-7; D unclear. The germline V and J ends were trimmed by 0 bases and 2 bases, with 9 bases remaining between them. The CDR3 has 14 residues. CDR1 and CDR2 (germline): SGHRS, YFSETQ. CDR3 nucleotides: TGCGCCAGCAGCTTGGAAGCCACCCCCTACGAGCAGTACTTC. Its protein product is CASSLEATPYEQYF.

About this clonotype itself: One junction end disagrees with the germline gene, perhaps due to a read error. As DNA, the CDR3 is TGTGCCAGCAGCATGGACAGGCCAGAGGCCAATGGCTACACCTTC. Its protein is CASSMDRPEANGYTF. The V call is TRBV5-1, the J call TRBJ1-2; 7 bases agree with TRBD1. The CDR3 covers 15 residues. Germline V gives CDR1 SGHRS, CDR2 YFSETQ.

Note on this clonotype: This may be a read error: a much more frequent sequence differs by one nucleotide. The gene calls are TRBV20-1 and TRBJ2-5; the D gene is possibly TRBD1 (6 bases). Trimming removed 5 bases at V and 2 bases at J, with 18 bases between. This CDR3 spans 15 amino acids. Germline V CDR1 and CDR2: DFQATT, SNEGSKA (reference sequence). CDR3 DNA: TGCAGTGCTCCCAAGGGTAGCAGGGGACAAGAGACCCAGTACTTC. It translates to CSAPKGSRGQETQYF.

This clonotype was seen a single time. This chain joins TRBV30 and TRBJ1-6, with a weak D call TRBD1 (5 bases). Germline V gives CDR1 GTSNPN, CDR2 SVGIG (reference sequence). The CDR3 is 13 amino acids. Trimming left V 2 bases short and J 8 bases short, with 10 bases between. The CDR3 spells CAWSSQGYSPLHF. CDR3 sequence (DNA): TGTGCCTGGAGTAGTCAGGGTTATTCACCCCTCCACTTT.

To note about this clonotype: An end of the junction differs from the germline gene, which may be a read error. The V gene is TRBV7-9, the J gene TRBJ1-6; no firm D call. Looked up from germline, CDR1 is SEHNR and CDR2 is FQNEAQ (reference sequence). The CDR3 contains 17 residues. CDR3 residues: CASSQRVPVNCNSPLHF. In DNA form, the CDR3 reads TGTGCCAGCAGCCAGAGGGTCCCGGTCAACTGTAATTCACCCCTCCACTTC.

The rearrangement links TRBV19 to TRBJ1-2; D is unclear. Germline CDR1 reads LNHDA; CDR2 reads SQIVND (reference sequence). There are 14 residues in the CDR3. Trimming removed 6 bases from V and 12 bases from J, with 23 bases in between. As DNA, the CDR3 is TGTGCCAGTAGCCTTAGGCGTCCGGGGTATGGAAACACCTTC. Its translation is CASSLRRPGYGNTF.

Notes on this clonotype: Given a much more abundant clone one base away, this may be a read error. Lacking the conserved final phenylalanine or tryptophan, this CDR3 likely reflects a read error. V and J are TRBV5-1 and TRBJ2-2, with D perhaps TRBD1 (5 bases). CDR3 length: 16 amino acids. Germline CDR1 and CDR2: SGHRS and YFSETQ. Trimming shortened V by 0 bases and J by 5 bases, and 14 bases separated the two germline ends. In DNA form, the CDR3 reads TGCGCCAGCAGCTTGGAAGGGGCAGGGTCGACCGGGGAGCTGTTTCTT. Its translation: CASSLEGAGSTGELFL.

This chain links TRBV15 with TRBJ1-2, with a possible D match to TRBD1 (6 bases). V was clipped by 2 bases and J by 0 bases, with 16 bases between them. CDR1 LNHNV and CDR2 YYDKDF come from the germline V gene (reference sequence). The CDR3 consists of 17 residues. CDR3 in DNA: TGTGCCACCAGCAGATCCAAACTCGGGACATCTAACTATGGCTACACCTTC. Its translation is CATSRSKLGTSNYGYTF.

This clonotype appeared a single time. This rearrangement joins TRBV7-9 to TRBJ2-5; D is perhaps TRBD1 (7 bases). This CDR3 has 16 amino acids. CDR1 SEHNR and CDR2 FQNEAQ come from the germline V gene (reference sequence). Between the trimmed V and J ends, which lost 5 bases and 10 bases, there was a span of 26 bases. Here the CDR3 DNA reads TGTGCCAGCAGCGCCGCCCAGGGGGGTATTCGGGCGAACCAGTACTTC. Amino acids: CASSAAQGGIRANQYF.

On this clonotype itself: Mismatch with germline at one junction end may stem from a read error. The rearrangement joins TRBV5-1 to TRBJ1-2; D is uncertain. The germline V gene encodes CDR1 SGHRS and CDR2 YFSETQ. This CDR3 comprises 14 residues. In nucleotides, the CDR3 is TGCGCCACCAGCAGAGAGGGTAAGGTCTATGGCTACACCTTC. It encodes CATSREGKVYGYTF.

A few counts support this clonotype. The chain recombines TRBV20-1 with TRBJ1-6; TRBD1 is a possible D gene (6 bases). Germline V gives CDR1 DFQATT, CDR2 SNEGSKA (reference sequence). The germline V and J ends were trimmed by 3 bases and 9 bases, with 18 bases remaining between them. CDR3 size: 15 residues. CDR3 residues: CSARRGGALGSPLHF. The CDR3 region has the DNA TGCAGTGCTAGGAGGGGGGGGGCCCTGGGTTCACCCCTCCACTTT.

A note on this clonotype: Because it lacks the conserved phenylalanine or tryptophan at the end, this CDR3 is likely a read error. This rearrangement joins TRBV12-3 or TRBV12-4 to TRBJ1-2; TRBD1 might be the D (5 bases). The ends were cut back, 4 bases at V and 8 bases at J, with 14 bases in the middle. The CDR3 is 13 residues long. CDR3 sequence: CASSYEGLRGYTV. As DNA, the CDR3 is TGTGCCAGCAGTTATGAGGGACTGAGAGGCTACACCGTC.